These 9 T cell receptor beta chains share one sample of origin, sequenced in a study of Graves' ophthalmopathy and Graves' hyperthyroidism. From RNA, the CDR3 regions of TCR beta chains were amplified and sequenced. HTBI-primed first-round RT-PCR preceded second-round multiplex PCR. Via MiXCR, TCRdb re-called the multiplex PCR reads, giving one row per CDR3 protein. Of about 370,000 distinct CDR3 sequences listed, about 17% are singletons. The specimen was peripheral blood. The source is an adult woman with stable Graves' hyperthyroidism.

The chain combines TRBV12-3 or TRBV12-4 with TRBJ1-5; 7 positions match TRBD1. Unmatched junction bases numbered 0, after V lost 4 bases and J lost 6 bases. The CDR3 consists of 12 residues. CDR3 DNA: TGTGCCAGCAGTTGGGACAGTCAGCCCCAGCATTTT. Its protein is CASSWDSQPQHF.

This clonotype was seen at least ten times. This could be a read error, since a much larger clone is one nucleotide away. This chain uses TRBV10-3 with TRBJ2-5; D is unclear. The germline V and J ends were trimmed by 2 bases and 4 bases, with 8 bases remaining between them. Germline CDR1 and CDR2: ENHRY and SYGVKD. The CDR3 has 13 amino acids. CDR3: CAISEAYRETQYF. The CDR3 DNA follows: TGTGCCATCAGTGAGGCCTACCGAGAGACCCAGTACTTC.

This clonotype was picked up one time. This may be a read error, as it is one base from a much larger clone. The CDR3 loop is CSGVSLNTEAFF. The CDR3 coding sequence is TGCAGTGGGGTCAGCCTGAACACTGAAGCTTTCTTT. This sequence joins TRBV20-1 and TRBJ1-1; D unresolved. From germline, CDR1 is DFQATT and CDR2 SNEGSKA (reference sequence). This CDR3 is 12 amino acids long. Trimming shortened V by 7 bases and J by 0 bases, and 9 bases separated the two germline ends.

The chain links TRBV3-1 to TRBJ1-6; no reliable D call. The V end lost 5 bases, the J end lost 10 bases, and 18 bases lay between the germline ends. CDR3 size: 15 residues. Germline V lookup: CDR1 LGHDT, CDR2 YNNKEL (reference sequence). The DNA for the CDR3 is TGTGCCAGCAGCTTGGGCGCCGGGAAGGGATCACCCCTCCACTTT. Its translation: CASSLGAGKGSPLHF.

This clonotype was seen at least ten times. This sequence joins TRBV28 and TRBJ1-5; 8 nucleotides line up with TRBD1. CDR3 length: 14 amino acids. With 5 bases clipped from V and 6 bases from J, the junction kept 6 bases outside the gene matches. Germline V gene data show CDR1 as MDHEN and CDR2 as SYDVKM. CDR3 protein: CASSPQTGVQPQHF. CDR3 nucleotides: TGTGCCAGCAGTCCTCAGACAGGGGTTCAGCCCCAGCATTTT. Full variable domain (rest looked up from reference TRBV28 and TRBJ1-5): DVKVTQSSRYLVKRTGEKVFLECVQDMDHENMFWYRQDPGLGLRLIYFSYDVKMKEKGDIPEGYSVSREKKERFSLILESASTNQTSMYLCASSPQTGVQPQHFGDGTRLSIL.

This clonotype was seen at least ten times. This chain connects TRBV6-1 to TRBJ2-7, with 9 bases aligning to TRBD1. Trimming cost V 8 bases and J 4 bases; bases outside gene matches: 9. From germline, CDR1 is MNHNS and CDR2 SASEGT. This CDR3 comprises 14 residues. CDR3 loop: CASWTGVSKYEQYF. CDR3 coding DNA: TGTGCCAGCTGGACAGGGGTCTCCAAATACGAGCAGTACTTC.

The table lists this clonotype with many counts. The gene calls are TRBV28 and TRBJ2-6; TRBD1 or TRBD2 may be the D gene (5 bases each). Germline V gene lookup returns CDR1 MDHEN and CDR2 SYDVKM. This CDR3 has 14 amino acids. V was clipped by 7 bases and J by 4 bases, with 11 bases between them. CDR3 region: CASTRDQGANVLTF. DNA for the CDR3: TGTGCCAGCACCCGGGACCAGGGGGCCAACGTCCTGACTTTC.

This clonotype has a count of ten or more. The J gene is TRBJ1-1, the V gene TRBV20-1, with a tentative D call TRBD1 (6 bases). This CDR3 spans 11 amino acids. From germline, CDR1 is DFQATT and CDR2 SNEGSKA (reference sequence). V shed 7 bases and J shed 5 bases, with 11 bases lying between them. This chain's CDR3 is CSVGGATEAFF. As DNA, the CDR3 is TGCAGTGTAGGGGGTGCTACTGAAGCTTTCTTT.

This clonotype was observed a handful of times. The chain joins TRBV28 to TRBJ1-1; tentative D call: TRBD1 (5 bases). V shed 4 bases and J shed 7 bases, with 19 bases lying between them. CDR1 and CDR2 from the germline V gene are MDHEN and SYDVKM. The CDR3 sequence is 15 residues long. The CDR3: CASSSSRDPRNEAFF. The CDR3 coding sequence is TGTGCCAGCAGTTCGTCCAGGGATCCTCGAAATGAAGCTTTCTTT.